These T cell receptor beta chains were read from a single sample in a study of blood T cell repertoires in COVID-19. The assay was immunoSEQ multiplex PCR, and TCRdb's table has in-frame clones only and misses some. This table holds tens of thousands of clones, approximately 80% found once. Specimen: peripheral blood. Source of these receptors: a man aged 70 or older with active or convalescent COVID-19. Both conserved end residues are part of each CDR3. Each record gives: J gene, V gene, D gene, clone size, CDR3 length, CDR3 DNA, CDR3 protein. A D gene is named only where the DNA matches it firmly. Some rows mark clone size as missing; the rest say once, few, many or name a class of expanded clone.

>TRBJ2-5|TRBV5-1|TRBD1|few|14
TGCGCCAGCAGCTTTTCGGGACAGCAAGAGACCCAGTACTTC
CASSFSGQQETQYF
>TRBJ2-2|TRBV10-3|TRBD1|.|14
TGTGCCACTCAGGGGGACGCGAACACCGGGGAGCTGTTTTTT
CATQGDANTGELFF
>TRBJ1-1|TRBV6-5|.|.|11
TGTGCCAGCAAGGGGGACACTGAAGCTTTCTTT
CASKGDTEAFF
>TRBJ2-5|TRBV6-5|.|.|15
TGTGCCAGCGCTCCTAGGGGCTTAAAAAGAGAGACCCAGTACTTC
CASAPRGLKRETQYF
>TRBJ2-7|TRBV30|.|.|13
TGTGCCTGGAGCCCTTCCTTCACGCGGGAGCAGTACTTC
CAWSPSFTREQYF
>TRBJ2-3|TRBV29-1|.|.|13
TGCAGCGTCACTAGGGGGGGGCGGGCTCGGCAGTATTTT
CSVTRGGRARQYF
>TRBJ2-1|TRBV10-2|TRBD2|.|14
TGCGCCACCCGACTAGCGGGGGAAGTCAATGAGCAGTTCTTC
CATRLAGEVNEQFF
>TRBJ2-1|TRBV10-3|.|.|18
TGTGCCATCAGTGGGGTGGGGGCAACGATTAGCTCCTACAATGAGCAGTTCTTC
CAISGVGATISSYNEQFF
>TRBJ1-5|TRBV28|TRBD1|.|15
TGTGCCAGCAGTTTAGCAACAGGGGTGAATCAGCCCCAGCATTTT
CASSLATGVNQPQHF
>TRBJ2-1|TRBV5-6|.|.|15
TGTGCCAGCAGCCGACTAGGGAGGGGGAGCAATGAGCAGTTCTTC
CASSRLGRGSNEQFF
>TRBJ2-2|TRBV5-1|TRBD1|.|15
TGCGCCAGCAGTTCCCGGACAGGGGGCACCGGGGAGCTGTTTTTT
CASSSRTGGTGELFF
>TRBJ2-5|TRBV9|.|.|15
TGTGCCAGCAGCGTAGACGGGGGTCTAAGAGAGACCCAGTACTTC
CASSVDGGLRETQYF
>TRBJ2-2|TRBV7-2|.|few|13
TGTGCCAGCAGCCCATACTACACCGGGGAGCTGTTTTTT
CASSPYYTGELFF
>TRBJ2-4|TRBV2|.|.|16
TGTGCCGGCTCACCTTGGGAGTCTTATGCCAAAAACATTCAGTACTTC
CAGSPWESYAKNIQYF
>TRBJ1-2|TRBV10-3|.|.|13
TGTGCCATCAGAGTACAGGGTTCTGATGGCTACACCTTC
CAIRVQGSDGYTF
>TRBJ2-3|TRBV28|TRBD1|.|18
TGTGCCAGCCCCCCCTGGGACAGGGGACCCCCTGACACAGATACGCAGTATTTT
CASPPWDRGPPDTDTQYF
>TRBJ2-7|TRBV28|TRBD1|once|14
TGTGCCAGCAGTGTGACAGGGGGCCTTTACGAGCAGTACTTC
CASSVTGGLYEQYF
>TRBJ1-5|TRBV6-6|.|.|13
TGTGCCAGCAGCACAGATAGCAATCAGCCCCAGCATTTT
CASSTDSNQPQHF
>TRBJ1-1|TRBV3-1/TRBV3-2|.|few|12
TGTGCCAGCGCCAGTCATTCCCGCCAAGCTTTCTTT
CASASHSRQAFF
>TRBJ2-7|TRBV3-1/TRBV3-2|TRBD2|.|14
TGTGCCAGCAGCCTGCCTAGCGGGGGCGGGGAGCAGTACTTC
CASSLPSGGGEQYF
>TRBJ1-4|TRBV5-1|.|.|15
TGCGCCAGCAGCCCGGGGGGCAGCGCTAATGAAAAACTGTTTTTT
CASSPGGSANEKLFF
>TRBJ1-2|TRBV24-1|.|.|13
TGTGCCACCAGTTTGACAGGCAACTATGGCTACACCTTC
CATSLTGNYGYTF
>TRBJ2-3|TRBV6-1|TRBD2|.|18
TGTGCCAGCAGTGAAGCCCCCATAGCGGGGGGGCGAAGAGATACGCAGTATTTT
CASSEAPIAGGRRDTQYF
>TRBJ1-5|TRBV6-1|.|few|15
TGTGCCAGCAGTGAGGGAGGCGGGGGGCGGCAGCCCCAGCATTTT
CASSEGGGGRQPQHF
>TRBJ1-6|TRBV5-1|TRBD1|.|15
TGCGCCAGCAGCCCGCGACAGGGCCGGGATTCACCCCTCCACTTT
CASSPRQGRDSPLHF
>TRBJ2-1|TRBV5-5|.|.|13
TGTGCCAGCAGCCTTCAGGGTAACAATGAGCAGTTCTTC
CASSLQGNNEQFF
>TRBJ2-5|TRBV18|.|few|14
TGTGCCAGCTCACCACCTGATGGTCGGGAGACCCAGTACTTC
CASSPPDGRETQYF
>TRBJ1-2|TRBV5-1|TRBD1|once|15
TGCGCCAGCAGCCCGATGGACAGGACGGGATATGGCTACACCTTC
CASSPMDRTGYGYTF
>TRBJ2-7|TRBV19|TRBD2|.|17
TGTGCCAGTAGTAGGGTGGGGACTAGCGACCTTTCCTACGAGCAGTACTTC
CASSRVGTSDLSYEQYF
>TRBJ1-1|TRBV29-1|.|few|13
TGCAGCGTCGTCGGGACACCGAACACTGAAGCTTTCTTT
CSVVGTPNTEAFF
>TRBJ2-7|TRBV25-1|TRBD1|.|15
TGTGCCAGCAGTGATCCCGGGACAGGGGGCTACGAGCAGTACTTC
CASSDPGTGGYEQYF
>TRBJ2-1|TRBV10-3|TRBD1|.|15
TGTGCCATCAGTCCCGGGACAGTCCGGGTCAATGAGCAGTTCTTC
CAISPGTVRVNEQFF
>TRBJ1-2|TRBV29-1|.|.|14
TGCAGCGTTGTCCTCACCGGGGTCGGCTATGGCTACACCTTC
CSVVLTGVGYGYTF
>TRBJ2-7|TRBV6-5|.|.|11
TGTGCCAGCAGTTACGACAACGAGCAGTACTTC
CASSYDNEQYF